Detailed here is one TCR beta chain. This clonotype was observed many times. Which antigen it targets is not known. Per-base quality was not reported, and no clone a single base away is much larger than it. The data are from a study of patients and donors after allogeneic stem cell transplantation (dated by TCRdb to 2018 to 2020). From the cysteine up to the phenylalanine, the CDR3 has a length of 13 residues. The DNA shown is the 39-base CDR3, in frame from base 1. After removal of 4 bases from V and 9 bases from J, the junction retains 4 bases not matched to a gene. In the germline V gene, CDR1 corresponds to SGHTA and CDR2 to FQGNSA. To prepare the library, RT-PCR was applied. The sequencer listed for this sample is NextSeq 550. The public reads were run again by TCRdb, first through fastp at Q25 and then through MiXCR, and only productive beta chains were kept. Each CDR3 protein gets just one entry, which takes the most common genes and DNA from the rows behind it. The sample data list 400,000 to 450,000 distinct CDR3 sequences, and approximately 16% of these were observed just once. Less than 9.5% of the sample comes from the top ten.

The chain links TRBV7-2 with TRBJ2-1; 9 junctional bases match TRBD1. This TCR was recovered from a human donor who was either an allogeneic HSCT recipient or a stem cell or donor lymphocyte infusion donor (not recorded which). It is not recorded whose cells these are; they may come from a transplant donor. The specimen sequenced was blood, either unsorted or a sorted T cell fraction (not recorded which). The CDR3 here reads CASSSDRGGEQFF. The DNA is as follows: TGTGCCAGCAGCTCGGACAGGGGCGGTGAGCAGTTCTTC.